This entry lists 9 T cell receptor beta chains sequenced from one sample in a study of cytomegalovirus exposure and HLA in healthy donors. Vbeta (60) and Jbeta (13) primers were used in the PCR. Sequencing used immunoSEQ multiplex PCR; TCRdb keeps in-frame clones, though not all of them. The sample holds tens of thousands of clones; 79% are singletons and the top ten take 2.5%. Sequenced input: PBMCs. The receptors originated from a man aged 30-40 years in good health and CMV-seronegative.

The chain uses TRBV30 and TRBJ1-3, with a possible D match to TRBD1 (6 bases). Germline V CDR1 and CDR2: GTSNPN, SVGIG (reference sequence). Trimming shortened V by 2 bases and J by 5 bases, and 13 bases separated the two germline ends. There are 14 residues in the CDR3. CDR3 nucleotides: TGTGCCTGGAGTCCACCAGGGGAAAGAAACACCATATATTTT. Amino acids: CAWSPPGERNTIYF.

This clone was recorded a few times. The chain uses TRBV5-4 and TRBJ1-1, with 7 bases matching TRBD1. CDR1 is SGHNT, CDR2 YYREEE, per germline (reference sequence). This CDR3 is built from 14 residues. With V trimmed by 3 bases and J by 2 bases, 4 bases remained unmatched. The CDR3 nucleotides read TGTGCCAGCAGCTGGGGACAGAGTAACACTGAAGCTTTCTTT. Translation gives CASSWGQSNTEAFF.

The chain employs TRBV21-1 and TRBJ2-7; the table's TRBD1 call for D was not verified on the DNA. TRBV21-1 represents a pseudogene. The CDR3 length is 12 residues. CDR3 in amino acids: CASTHSTYEQYF. CDR3 nucleotides: TGTGCCAGCACCCACAGCACCTACGAGCAGTACTTC.

This clone was seen a handful of times. The V and J genes are TRBV28 and TRBJ2-6; TRBD1 matches at 9 bases. Germline V gene lookup returns CDR1 MDHEN and CDR2 SYDVKM. The CDR3 is 17 amino acids. The ends lost 4 bases at V and 4 bases at J; junction bases unmatched: 8. CDR3 region: CASSSTGTGSGANVLTF. In DNA form, the CDR3 reads TGTGCCAGCAGTTCAACCGGGACAGGGTCAGGGGCCAACGTCCTGACTTTC.

V gene TRBV7-2 combines with J gene TRBJ2-7; 7 nucleotides match TRBD1. V lost 3 bases and J lost 5; bases outside the gene matches: 7. This CDR3 is 14 amino acids long. Germline V gives CDR1 SGHTA, CDR2 FQGNSA. The CDR3 coding sequence is TGTGCCAGCAGCTTGTTCTTACAGGGGAACGAGCAGTACTTC. Translation: CASSLFLQGNEQYF.

CDR3 protein: CASSLQTGVETQYF. Here the CDR3 DNA reads TGTGCCAGCAGCCTACAAACAGGGGTTGAGACCCAGTACTTC. This chain links TRBV7-2 with TRBJ2-5, with 7 bases aligning to TRBD1. CDR1 SGHTA and CDR2 FQGNSA come from the germline V gene. J was trimmed by 5 bases and V by 5 bases; bases with no gene match: 8. This CDR3 has 14 amino acids. Complete variable domain (other parts from reference TRBV7-2 and TRBJ2-5): GAGVSQSPSNKVTEKGKDVELRCDPISGHTALYWYRQSLGQGLEFLIYFQGNSAPDKSGLPSDRFSAERTGGSVSTLTIQRTQQEDSAVYLCASSLQTGVETQYFGPGTRLLVL.

The chain links TRBV7-2 to TRBJ2-2, with 7 nucleotides matching TRBD1. The CDR3 is made up of 16 amino acids. The ends lost 2 bases at V and 2 bases at J; junction bases unmatched: 5. Germline V CDR1 and CDR2: SGHTA, FQGNSA. The CDR3 region has the DNA TGTGCCAGCAGCTTAATGTCAGGGGGAAACACCGGGGAGCTGTTTTTT. Translated: CASSLMSGGNTGELFF.

The chain carries TRBV6-5 and TRBJ2-7; TRBD2 matches at 11 bases. Looked up from germline, CDR1 is MNHEY and CDR2 is SVGAGI. This CDR3 has 14 residues. J lost 7 bases, V lost 6 bases, and 8 bases had no gene match. Here the CDR3 reads CASRPSGRLVEQYF. The CDR3 region has the DNA TGTGCCAGCAGGCCTAGCGGGAGGCTGGTGGAGCAGTACTTC.

This chain links TRBV9 with TRBJ2-7; tentatively, D is TRBD2 (6 bases). The V end was cut by 0 bases, the J end by 5 bases, with 15 bases between. From germline, CDR1 is SGDLS and CDR2 YYNGEE. The CDR3 runs 15 residues. The CDR3 here is CASSVEPGLGNEQYF. CDR3 DNA sequence: TGTGCCAGCAGCGTAGAGCCGGGACTGGGCAACGAGCAGTACTTC.